The 8 T cell receptor beta chains below were found in one sample sequenced in a study of CD8 T cells in ankylosing spondylitis (dated by TCRdb to 2015 to 2018). Library creation used 5' RACE. TCRdb lists the instrument as Illumina HiSeq 2500. TCRdb reran the public reads through fastp at Q25 and MiXCR, keeping productive beta chains. One record per CDR3 amino acid sequence lists the most common genes and DNA. For this sample there are approximately 9,000 distinct CDR3 sequences; 3.9% appear just once. The ten largest clones take up about 10% of the sample. The sample comprised blood, either unsorted or a sorted T cell fraction (not recorded which). The source is a female donor with ankylosing spondylitis or in good health (not recorded which).

This clonotype was seen only a few times. The chain joins TRBV9 to TRBJ1-6; the D gene is possibly TRBD1 (6 bases). Germline CDR1 SGDLS, CDR2 YYNGEE. The CDR3 is made up of 14 amino acids. The V end was cut by 1 base, the J end by 6 bases, with 8 bases between. The CDR3 DNA follows: TGTGCCAGCAGCGTAAAGGGGGTTAATTCACCCCTCCACTTT. Translation: CASSVKGVNSPLHF.

This clonotype was recorded at least ten times. V usage is TRBV9 and J usage is TRBJ1-2; D is uncertain. CDR3 length: 13 amino acids. The V end was cut by 7 bases, the J end by 5 bases, with 15 bases between. Germline V CDR1 and CDR2: SGDLS, YYNGEE. Written as DNA, the CDR3 is TGTGCCAGCCGAGGAGATGGGGTATATGGCTACACCTTC. Translating it yields CASRGDGVYGYTF.

The table lists this clonotype with many counts. The chain joins TRBV9 to TRBJ2-3; 11 bases are a match to TRBD2. CDR3 size: 17 residues. The germline V gene has CDR1 SGDLS and CDR2 YYNGEE. V shed 7 bases and J 4 bases; nucleotides not matched to a gene: 14. The CDR3 protein is CASGTLAGGRVADTQYF. For the CDR3, the DNA is TGTGCCAGCGGGACCTTAGCGGGGGGGCGAGTCGCAGATACGCAGTATTTT.

This clonotype was counted between two and nine times. The V and J genes are TRBV9 and TRBJ1-2; TRBD1 matches at 9 bases. The trim removed 2 bases at V and 4 bases at J, leaving 6 bases unmatched. CDR3 length: 15 amino acids. Germline V CDR1 and CDR2: SGDLS, YYNGEE. DNA of the CDR3: TGTGCCAGCAGCGTGACAGGGGGAATAGGCTATGGCTACACCTTC. Translating it yields CASSVTGGIGYGYTF.

This clonotype came up many times. The chain combines TRBV9 with TRBJ2-7; D perhaps matches TRBD2 (7 bases). With 4 bases removed from V and 8 bases from J, the gap between germline ends came to 19 bases. The CDR3 totals 14 residues. Germline-derived CDR1 and CDR2 are SGDLS and YYNGEE. The CDR3 region is CASSPPGEGRQQYF. In DNA, the CDR3 is TGTGCCAGCAGCCCCCCAGGGGAGGGGAGGCAGCAGTACTTC.

This clonotype is medium-sized within its sample. The rearrangement uses TRBV9 and TRBJ1-6; unclear D gene. V dropped 4 bases and J dropped 0 bases, with 14 bases sitting between them. CDR1 is SGDLS and CDR2 is YYNGEE in the germline V gene. CDR3 length: 17 residues. The CDR3 protein is CASSSPAGSSYNSPLHF. CDR3 DNA: TGTGCCAGCAGCTCCCCCGCCGGAAGCTCCTATAATTCACCCCTCCACTTT.

In its sample, this clonotype was seen many times. The chain recombines TRBV9 with TRBJ1-1; 7 bases align to TRBD1. V shed 4 bases, J shed 1 base, and the junction held 4 bases outside the gene matches. The CDR3 totals 14 residues. Germline assignment: CDR1 SGDLS and CDR2 YYNGEE. In nucleotides, the CDR3 is TGTGCCAGCAGCATCGGGACAGCGAACACTGAAGCTTTCTTT. Translated, it gives CASSIGTANTEAFF. The full variable domain, its missing parts supplied by reference TRBV9 and TRBJ1-1, is DSGVTQTPKHLITATGQRVTLRCSPRSGDLSVYWYQQSLDQGLQFLIQYYNGEERAKGNILERFSAQQFPDLHSELNLSSLELGDSALYFCASSIGTANTEAFFGQGTRLTVV.

The chain couples TRBV9 to TRBJ2-7; D might be TRBD1 (6 bases). CDR3 length equals 15 residues. The V gene lost 5 bases and the J gene lost 0 bases, with 15 bases spanning the gap. Germline-derived CDR1 and CDR2 are SGDLS and YYNGEE. The CDR3 DNA follows: TGTGCCAGCAGTGTAACAGGGTTAAGCTCCTACGAGCAGTACTTC. It yields the protein CASSVTGLSSYEQYF.